These 6 T cell receptor beta chains were sequenced from one sample in a study of neoadjuvant anti-PD-1 for oral cavity cancer. Profiled with immunoSEQ multiplex PCR; TCRdb holds only in-frame clones, not every one. Among 9,800 or so clones listed, roughly 57% were seen once. Time point here: after neoadjuvant nivolumab, at surgical resection. The sequencing here drew on PBMCs, taken after nivolumab (anti-PD-1) treatment. These receptors came from a person aged 40-85 years with oral cavity squamous cell carcinoma.

CDR3 DNA: TGTGCCAGCAGCTTCAGGGGTAACTATGGCTACACCTTC. Translated: CASSFRGNYGYTF. The chain employs TRBV13 and TRBJ1-2, with a weak D call TRBD1 (6 bases). The V gene lost 3 bases and the J gene lost 1 base, with 6 bases spanning the gap. Germline V gives CDR1 PRHDT, CDR2 FYEKMQ (reference sequence). The CDR3 runs to 13 residues.

The J gene is TRBJ1-1, the V gene TRBV10-2, with 10 positions matching TRBD1. Germline CDR1 reads WSHSY; CDR2 reads SAAADI. The ends lost 2 bases at V and 0 bases at J; junction bases unmatched: 6. CDR3 length equals 17 residues. CDR3 residues: CASSEPGQGRLNTEAFF. The CDR3 DNA follows: TGCGCCAGCAGTGAGCCGGGACAGGGGCGATTGAACACTGAAGCTTTCTTT.

V is TRBV4-1 and J is TRBJ1-5, with D tentatively TRBD1 (6 bases). The germline CDR1 and CDR2 sequences are MGHRA and YSYEKL. V dropped 0 bases and J dropped 0 bases, with 15 bases sitting between them. The CDR3 has 18 residues. The CDR3 loop is CASSQDYWTDDSNQPQHF. The CDR3 coding sequence is TGCGCCAGCAGCCAAGATTATTGGACAGACGATAGCAATCAGCCCCAGCATTTT.

The chain joins TRBV2 to TRBJ2-3; 7 bases are a match to TRBD1. Germline assignment: CDR1 SNHLY and CDR2 FYNNEI. The V segment lost 7 bases and the J segment 3 bases; nucleotides outside the gene matches: 13. The CDR3 runs 16 residues. The CDR3 nucleotides are TGTGCCAGCAATAACGAAGGGGGCTGGGGGACAGATACGCAGTATTTT. Its protein is CASNNEGGWGTDTQYF.

The chain combines TRBV27 with TRBJ2-7; perhaps TRBD2 as D (6 bases). The V gene's germline CDR1 is MNHEY and CDR2 SMNVEV (reference sequence). This CDR3 contains 13 residues. V lost 11 bases, J lost 1 base, and 15 bases lay in between. The CDR3 DNA is TGTGCCCTGGGGGGAAACGGGTCCTACGAGCAGTACTTC. Amino acids: CALGGNGSYEQYF.

This clone was counted a few times. The chain is built from TRBV10-1 and TRBJ2-3; possibly TRBD1 for D (6 bases). V lost 3 bases to trimming and J lost 5 bases, with 12 bases between them. The CDR3 extends over 14 amino acids. Germline V gene sequence: CDR1 WNHNN, CDR2 SYGVQD (reference sequence). The DNA for the CDR3 is TGCGCCAGCAGTGACCGCAGGGGTCAAGATACGCAGTATTTT. Protein: CASSDRRGQDTQYF.